These T cell receptor beta chains were read from a single sample in a study of neurological immune-mediated disorders. Via MiXCR, TCRdb re-called the 5' RACE reads, giving one row per CDR3 protein. This table holds 53,000 or so distinct CDR3 sequences, roughly 8% found once. The sequenced sample was PBMCs. Receptors originate from a woman between 40 and 55 years old in good health. Both conserved end residues are part of each CDR3. The D gene is left open where the match is weak. For some rows the clone size is stated as once, few or many, or as a class when expanded; others skip it.

v_gene: TRBV4-3
abundance: -
d_gene: -
j_gene: TRBJ1-3
len: 15
CDR3nt: TGCGCCAGCAGCCAAGTAGGCTCAGCGGGAAACACCATATATTTT
CDR3aa: CASSQVGSAGNTIYF

v_gene: TRBV11-2
abundance: many
d_gene: TRBD1
j_gene: TRBJ1-3
len: 16
CDR3nt: TGTGCCAGCAGGGACAGGGGGGGATCTTCTGGAAACACCATATATTTT
CDR3aa: CASRDRGGSSGNTIYF

v_gene: TRBV5-1
abundance: many
d_gene: -
j_gene: TRBJ2-6
len: 14
CDR3nt: TGCGCCAGCAGCTTGGCTTCGGAGGCCAACGTCCTGACTTTC
CDR3aa: CASSLASEANVLTF

v_gene: TRBV5-1
abundance: many
d_gene: -
j_gene: TRBJ2-5
len: 16
CDR3nt: TGCGCCAGCAGCTTTTCCGGATCGACTGTTCAAGAGACCCAGTACTTC
CDR3aa: CASSFSGSTVQETQYF

v_gene: TRBV4-1
abundance: many
d_gene: TRBD2
j_gene: TRBJ2-4
len: 18
CDR3nt: TGCGCCAGCAGCCAGGGACTAGCGGGAGGTTGGACCAAAAACATTCAGTACTTC
CDR3aa: CASSQGLAGGWTKNIQYF

v_gene: TRBV9
abundance: many
d_gene: TRBD1
j_gene: TRBJ2-6
len: 16
CDR3nt: TGTGCCAGCAGCGTAGGACAGGGCTCTGGGGCCAACGTCCTGACTTTC
CDR3aa: CASSVGQGSGANVLTF

v_gene: TRBV7-2
abundance: many
d_gene: -
j_gene: TRBJ2-7
len: 13
CDR3nt: TGTGCCAGCGGACCGGGGCGACAGAGAGAGCAGTACTTC
CDR3aa: CASGPGRQREQYF

v_gene: TRBV12-3/TRBV12-4
abundance: many
d_gene: -
j_gene: TRBJ1-1
len: 16
CDR3nt: TGTGCCAGCAGTAGACAGGCCCTCGGTAGCGACACTGAAGCTTTCTTT
CDR3aa: CASSRQALGSDTEAFF

v_gene: TRBV6-5
abundance: -
d_gene: -
j_gene: TRBJ2-2
len: 15
CDR3nt: TGTGCCAGCAGTTCTGGGGGGCTAGGATCCGGGGAGCTGTTTTTT
CDR3aa: CASSSGGLGSGELFF

v_gene: TRBV10-2
abundance: -
d_gene: TRBD1
j_gene: TRBJ1-6
len: 17
CDR3nt: TGCGCCAGCAGTCGCGACAGGGCGCGCTCCTATAATTCACCCCTCCACTTT
CDR3aa: CASSRDRARSYNSPLHF

v_gene: TRBV12-3/TRBV12-4
abundance: many
d_gene: -
j_gene: TRBJ2-3
len: 12
CDR3nt: TGTGCCAGCAGATCCACGGCAGATACGCAGTATTTT
CDR3aa: CASRSTADTQYF

v_gene: TRBV27
abundance: many
d_gene: -
j_gene: TRBJ2-2
len: 14
CDR3nt: TGTGCCAGCAGGGAAGACAGGGAGGCGAGGGAGCTGTTTTTT
CDR3aa: CASREDREARELFF

v_gene: TRBV7-2
abundance: many
d_gene: -
j_gene: TRBJ2-2
len: 13
CDR3nt: TGTGCCAGCAGCCCGGGACGAGGCGGGGAGCTGTTTTTT
CDR3aa: CASSPGRGGELFF

v_gene: TRBV15
abundance: many
d_gene: TRBD2
j_gene: TRBJ2-7
len: 15
CDR3nt: TGTGCCACCAGCAGAGCGGGAGGGGTGCCCTACGAGCAGTACTTC
CDR3aa: CATSRAGGVPYEQYF

v_gene: TRBV5-8
abundance: many
d_gene: TRBD2
j_gene: TRBJ2-7
len: 16
CDR3nt: TGTGCCAGCAGCTCACCCGGGACTAGCGGGAACTACGAGCAGTACTTC
CDR3aa: CASSSPGTSGNYEQYF

v_gene: TRBV4-2
abundance: many
d_gene: -
j_gene: TRBJ1-3
len: 17
CDR3nt: TGTGCCAGCAGCCTCCGAGGACCGAGCTCTACTGGAAACACCATATATTTT
CDR3aa: CASSLRGPSSTGNTIYF

v_gene: TRBV6-1
abundance: many
d_gene: -
j_gene: TRBJ2-6
len: 15
CDR3nt: TGTGCCAGCAGTGAAGCTTCCTCTGGGGCCAACGTCCTGACTTTC
CDR3aa: CASSEASSGANVLTF

v_gene: TRBV20-1
abundance: -
d_gene: -
j_gene: TRBJ2-3
len: 12
CDR3nt: TGCAGTGCCCAGGGCGCGGAACGTGGGCAGTATTTT
CDR3aa: CSAQGAERGQYF

v_gene: TRBV5-1
abundance: many
d_gene: -
j_gene: TRBJ1-1
len: 13
CDR3nt: TGCGCCAGCAGCGCAGGAAGCTCCATTGAAGCTTTCTTT
CDR3aa: CASSAGSSIEAFF

v_gene: TRBV7-2
abundance: many
d_gene: TRBD1
j_gene: TRBJ1-5
len: 15
CDR3nt: TGTGCCAGCAGCCCACGACAGGGCTCCAATCAGCCCCAGCATTTT
CDR3aa: CASSPRQGSNQPQHF

v_gene: TRBV20-1
abundance: many
d_gene: TRBD2
j_gene: TRBJ2-5
len: 15
CDR3nt: TGCAGTGCTAGAGATGTAGCGGGAGCTCAGGGGACCCAGTACTTC
CDR3aa: CSARDVAGAQGTQYF

v_gene: TRBV5-1
abundance: many
d_gene: -
j_gene: TRBJ1-1
len: 15
CDR3nt: TGCGCCAGCAGCCTTTCTCCAGGGGCGGACACTGAAGCTTTCTTT
CDR3aa: CASSLSPGADTEAFF

v_gene: TRBV5-6
abundance: many
d_gene: -
j_gene: TRBJ2-7
len: 13
CDR3nt: TGTGCCAGCAGCCGGACAGAGTACTACGAGCAGTACTTC
CDR3aa: CASSRTEYYEQYF

v_gene: TRBV7-2
abundance: many
d_gene: -
j_gene: TRBJ2-4
len: 14
CDR3nt: TGTGCCAGCAGCCCCGGGGGTAGCCAAAACATTCAGTACTTC
CDR3aa: CASSPGGSQNIQYF

v_gene: TRBV7-3
abundance: many
d_gene: -
j_gene: TRBJ1-3
len: 15
CDR3nt: TGTGCCAGCAGCTTCCCCGGGCTGACTGGAAACACCATATATTTT
CDR3aa: CASSFPGLTGNTIYF

v_gene: TRBV7-2
abundance: many
d_gene: -
j_gene: TRBJ1-5
len: 13
CDR3nt: TGTGCCAGCAGTCGGCAGAGAGATCAGCCCCAGCATTTT
CDR3aa: CASSRQRDQPQHF

v_gene: TRBV25-1
abundance: many
d_gene: -
j_gene: TRBJ2-3
len: 16
CDR3nt: TGTGCCAGCAGTGATGTTAAAACCTCAGGAGCGGATACGCAGTATTTT
CDR3aa: CASSDVKTSGADTQYF

v_gene: TRBV12-3/TRBV12-4
abundance: many
d_gene: TRBD1
j_gene: TRBJ2-7
len: 14
CDR3nt: TGTGCCAGCAGTTCGGGACAGGGCGCCCGCGAGCAGTACTTC
CDR3aa: CASSSGQGAREQYF

v_gene: TRBV7-2
abundance: -
d_gene: -
j_gene: TRBJ1-2
len: 14
CDR3nt: TGTGCCAGCAGCCCTCAGGGTCGAGGGGATGGCTACACCTTC
CDR3aa: CASSPQGRGDGYTF

v_gene: TRBV7-9
abundance: many
d_gene: -
j_gene: TRBJ2-7
len: 13
CDR3nt: TGTGCCAGCAGCTCCGGGTTTTCCTACGAGCAGTACTTC
CDR3aa: CASSSGFSYEQYF

v_gene: TRBV20-1
abundance: many
d_gene: TRBD1
j_gene: TRBJ1-4
len: 15
CDR3nt: TGCAGTGCTAGAGCAATTAAGGGGGCGGATGAAAAACTGTTTTTT
CDR3aa: CSARAIKGADEKLFF

v_gene: TRBV20-1
abundance: many
d_gene: -
j_gene: TRBJ1-1
len: 12
CDR3nt: TGCAGTGCTACCGGGGACACGATAGAAGCTTTCTTT
CDR3aa: CSATGDTIEAFF

v_gene: TRBV5-1
abundance: many
d_gene: -
j_gene: TRBJ2-7
len: 13
CDR3nt: TGCGCCAGCAGCTTGGCCGGAGGGGACGAGCAGTACTTC
CDR3aa: CASSLAGGDEQYF

v_gene: TRBV25-1
abundance: many
d_gene: -
j_gene: TRBJ2-5
len: 12
CDR3nt: TGTGCCAGCAGTGATCAGGGCCTGACCCAGTACTTC
CDR3aa: CASSDQGLTQYF

v_gene: TRBV12-3/TRBV12-4
abundance: many
d_gene: TRBD2
j_gene: TRBJ2-1
len: 15
CDR3nt: TGTGCCAGCAGCACCCTAGCGGGGGCCTACAATGAGCAGTTCTTC
CDR3aa: CASSTLAGAYNEQFF

v_gene: TRBV15
abundance: many
d_gene: -
j_gene: TRBJ2-5
len: 15
CDR3nt: TGTGCCACCAGCAGAGGGGACGGACGCCAAGAGACCCAGTACTTC
CDR3aa: CATSRGDGRQETQYF

v_gene: TRBV5-1
abundance: many
d_gene: TRBD2
j_gene: TRBJ2-7
len: 15
CDR3nt: TGCGCCAGCAGCTACGGGACTAGCGGGGGGTACGAGCAGTACTTC
CDR3aa: CASSYGTSGGYEQYF

v_gene: TRBV5-1
abundance: -
d_gene: TRBD2
j_gene: TRBJ2-3
len: 16
CDR3nt: TGCGCCAGCAGCCTCCTAGCGGGAGGGCCCTCAGATACGCAGTATTTT
CDR3aa: CASSLLAGGPSDTQYF

v_gene: TRBV10-3
abundance: many
d_gene: TRBD1
j_gene: TRBJ1-1
len: 16
CDR3nt: TGTGCCATCAGTGACGCGGACAGGGGGATGAACACTGAAGCTTTCTTT
CDR3aa: CAISDADRGMNTEAFF

v_gene: TRBV10-3
abundance: many
d_gene: TRBD2
j_gene: TRBJ2-1
len: 14
CDR3nt: TGTGCCATCAAGGGGACTAGCGGGAGTGGTGAGCAGTTCTTC
CDR3aa: CAIKGTSGSGEQFF

v_gene: TRBV7-2
abundance: -
d_gene: -
j_gene: TRBJ2-1
len: 16
CDR3nt: TGTGCCAGCAGCTTAGAGTTCCGGGGGCCTTTTGATGAGCAGTTCTTC
CDR3aa: CASSLEFRGPFDEQFF

v_gene: TRBV7-7
abundance: -
d_gene: -
j_gene: TRBJ2-1
len: 15
CDR3nt: TGTGCCAGCAGCTTAGGGATAGCGCCCCTCAATGAGCAGTTCTTC
CDR3aa: CASSLGIAPLNEQFF

v_gene: TRBV29-1
abundance: many
d_gene: -
j_gene: TRBJ1-1
len: 13
CDR3nt: TGCAGCGTTGAAGTAACGGGGGACACTGAAGCTTTCTTT
CDR3aa: CSVEVTGDTEAFF

v_gene: TRBV20-1
abundance: many
d_gene: -
j_gene: TRBJ2-5
len: 12
CDR3nt: TGCAGTGCTAGCAGTTTTTTTGAGACCCAGTACTTC
CDR3aa: CSASSFFETQYF

v_gene: TRBV7-8
abundance: many
d_gene: -
j_gene: TRBJ2-5
len: 14
CDR3nt: TGTGCCAGCAGCACAGGCGCCTTGGCGGAGACCCAGTACTTC
CDR3aa: CASSTGALAETQYF